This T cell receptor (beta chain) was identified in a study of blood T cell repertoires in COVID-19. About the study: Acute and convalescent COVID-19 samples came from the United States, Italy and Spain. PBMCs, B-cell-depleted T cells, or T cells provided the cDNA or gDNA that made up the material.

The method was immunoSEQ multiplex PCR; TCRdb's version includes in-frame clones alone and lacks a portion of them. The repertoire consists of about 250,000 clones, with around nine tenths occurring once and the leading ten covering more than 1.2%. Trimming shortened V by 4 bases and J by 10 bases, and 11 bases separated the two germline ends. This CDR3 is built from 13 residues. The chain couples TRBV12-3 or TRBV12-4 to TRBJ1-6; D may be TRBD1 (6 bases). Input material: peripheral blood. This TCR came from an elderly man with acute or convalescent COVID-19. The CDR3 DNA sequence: TGTGCCAGCAGTTCAGGGGTGGGCTCACCCCTCCACTTT. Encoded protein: CASSSGVGSPLHF.